This entry lists 30 T cell receptor beta chains sequenced from one sample in a study of Ad26.COV2.S vaccination and SARS-CoV-2 variants. Clones were sequenced by immunoSEQ multiplex PCR, and TCRdb holds only the in-frame ones, with some missing. Here the sample spans 300,000 to 400,000 clones, more than 75% being singletons. Treatment meaning: roughly 19 received Ad26.COV2.S at low or high dose, single or two shots; a few received placebo; per-sample allocation not given. Samples analyzed were those drawn on day 63 after the first vaccine or placebo injection. The specimen was peripheral blood, collected in a trial of Ad26.COV2.S vaccine versus placebo. The receptor set was obtained from a person aged 18-65 years who received the Ad26.COV2.S COVID-19 vaccine or a placebo.

The rearrangement joins TRBV19 to TRBJ1-1; a possible D gene is TRBD1 (6 bases). Trimming cost V 7 bases and J 5 bases, with 17 bases left between them. The V gene's germline CDR1 is LNHDA and CDR2 SQIVND (reference sequence). The CDR3 consists of 14 residues. The CDR3 region is CASTNWGAGTEAFF. The CDR3 DNA sequence: TGTGCCAGTACCAATTGGGGGGCAGGGACTGAAGCTTTCTTT.

V gene TRBV5-4 combines with J gene TRBJ2-1, with 8 bases aligning to TRBD1. The germline gives CDR1 SGHNT, CDR2 YYREEE (reference sequence). V dropped 3 bases and J dropped 10; count of bases not matched to a gene: 3. This CDR3 has 12 amino acids. CDR3 sequence (DNA): TGTGCCAGCAGCTGGGACAGGTACGAGCAGTTCTTC. Its protein is CASSWDRYEQFF.

The chain uses TRBV18 and TRBJ2-7; no clear D gene. The CDR3 covers 15 residues. V was pared by 1 base and J by 0 bases, with 10 bases between. Germline lookup yields CDR1 KGHSH and CDR2 LQKENI. CDR3 nucleotides: TGTGCCAGCTCACCACAAGTGGTCAACTCCTACGAGCAGTACTTC. It specifies CASSPQVVNSYEQYF.

This clone was observed many times. This same CDR3 is encoded by further DNA sequences in the sample. The chain recombines TRBV6-5 with TRBJ2-5; D is possibly TRBD1 (6 bases). CDR3 length: 12 residues. Trimming left V 2 bases short and J 5 bases short, with 6 bases between. Germline CDR1 and CDR2: MNHEY and SVGAGI. The CDR3 region is CASSYRGETQYF. The CDR3 bases are TGTGCCAGCAGTTACAGGGGGGAGACCCAGTACTTC.

The J gene is TRBJ2-7, the V gene TRBV29-1; 7 bases are a match to TRBD1. The CDR3 extends over 13 amino acids. V shed 4 bases, J shed 0 bases, and the junction held 3 bases outside the gene matches. Germline V lookup: CDR1 SQVTM, CDR2 ANQGSEA. The CDR3 DNA follows: TGCAGCGTTGGACAGGGCAACTCCTACGAGCAGTACTTC. It codes for CSVGQGNSYEQYF.

V gene TRBV5-1 combines with J gene TRBJ2-7; D is possibly TRBD1 or TRBD2 (5 bases each). Germline values: CDR1 SGHRS, CDR2 YFSETQ. V was clipped by 3 bases and J by 6 bases, with 19 bases between them. The CDR3 runs to 15 residues. The CDR3 here is CASSSGTSGWVEQYF. The CDR3 DNA sequence: TGCGCCAGCAGCTCCGGGACCTCCGGTTGGGTCGAGCAGTACTTC. Filled out from reference TRBV5-1 and TRBJ2-7, the complete variable domain reads KAGVTQTPRYLIKTRGQQVTLSCSPISGHRSVSWYQQTPGQGLQFLFEYFSETQRNKGNFPGRFSGRQFSNSRSEMNVSTLELGDSALYLCASSSGTSGWVEQYFGPGTRLTVT.

The chain uses TRBV18 and TRBJ1-5, with 7 nucleotides matching TRBD1. V shed 6 bases and J 5 bases; nucleotides not matched to a gene: 7. The length of the CDR3 is 14 residues. The germline V gene encodes CDR1 KGHSH and CDR2 LQKENI. CDR3 nucleotides: TGTGCCAGCTCGCCGACAGGGTTTGATCAGCCCCAGCATTTT. Translated: CASSPTGFDQPQHF.

The J gene is TRBJ2-7, the V gene TRBV18; D is tentatively TRBD1 or TRBD2 (5 bases each). CDR3 length: 14 residues. V was clipped by 4 bases and J by 6 bases, with 16 bases between them. Germline values: CDR1 KGHSH, CDR2 LQKENI. The DNA for the CDR3 is TGTGCCAGCTCACTGGGACCGGGCATGTTCGAGCAGTACTTC. Translating it yields CASSLGPGMFEQYF.

The gene calls are TRBV13 and TRBJ1-3; no clear D gene. The germline CDR1 and CDR2 sequences are PRHDT and FYEKMQ (reference sequence). Trimming took off 7 bases at V and 0 bases at J, with 13 bases between the two ends. CDR3 length: 15 amino acids. The CDR3: CASTLHSYSGNTIYF. CDR3 coding DNA: TGTGCCAGCACCCTTCATTCGTACTCTGGAAACACCATATATTTT.

The chain employs TRBV23-1 and TRBJ2-5; 8 nucleotides match TRBD2. TRBV23-1 is marked as an open reading frame, function uncertain. The CDR3 is 18 amino acids. The junction had 13 bases not matched to a gene; V was cut back by 0 bases and J by 4 bases. The CDR3 is CASSQSGGAMTLRETQYF. Written as DNA, the CDR3 is TGCGCCAGCAGTCAATCCGGGGGGGCTATGACACTGCGAGAGACCCAGTACTTC.

The chain uses TRBV6-2 or TRBV6-3 and TRBJ1-4; D gene ambiguous. CDR1 and CDR2 (germline): MNHEY, SVGEGT. Trimming took 0 bases from V and 6 from J, leaving 11 bases between them. CDR3 length: 15 amino acids. CDR3 nucleotide sequence: TGTGCCAGCAGTTACTCGAATTCCGGGGATGAAAAACTGTTTTTT. Amino acid sequence: CASSYSNSGDEKLFF.

The chain uses TRBV19 and TRBJ2-7, with D perhaps being TRBD1 or TRBD2 (5 bases each). The germline gives CDR1 LNHDA, CDR2 SQIVND (reference sequence). V was trimmed by 5 bases and J by 3 bases, leaving 11 bases between them. CDR3 length: 13 residues. CDR3 protein: CASSPGRFYEQYF. The DNA of the CDR3 is TGTGCCAGTAGTCCGGGACGCTTCTACGAGCAGTACTTC.

This chain uses TRBV5-1 with TRBJ2-7; TRBD1 agrees at 8 bases. The CDR3 is 15 residues long. With V trimmed by 4 bases and J by 4 bases, 10 bases remained unmatched. Germline assignment: CDR1 SGHRS and CDR2 YFSETQ. DNA for the CDR3: TGCGCCAGCAGCGCCTCGGGACAGGCCGGTTACGAGCAGTACTTC. Translation: CASSASGQAGYEQYF.

This clone was counted a single time. This rearrangement joins TRBV7-8 to TRBJ1-5; D gene uncertain. The V and J ends lost 2 bases and 0 bases respectively, with 8 bases between them. Germline assignment: CDR1 SGHVS and CDR2 FQNEAQ. The CDR3 extends over 15 amino acids. As DNA, the CDR3 is TGTGCCAGCAGCTTACAGCCAAGTAGCAATCAGCCCCAGCATTTT. Amino acids: CASSLQPSSNQPQHF.

The chain is built from TRBV28 and TRBJ2-7; D is unclear. The V end lost 3 bases, the J end lost 5 bases, and 14 bases lay between the germline ends. The CDR3 sequence is 14 residues long. From germline, CDR1 is MDHEN and CDR2 SYDVKM. CDR3 sequence (DNA): TGTGCCAGCAGTTTCCTAACAGAACGCGACGAGCAGTACTTC. Protein sequence: CASSFLTERDEQYF. Full variable domain (outside the CDR3, taken from reference TRBV28 and TRBJ2-7): DVKVTQSSRYLVKRTGEKVFLECVQDMDHENMFWYRQDPGLGLRLIYFSYDVKMKEKGDIPEGYSVSREKKERFSLILESASTNQTSMYLCASSFLTERDEQYFGPGTRLTVT.

This clone was seen only once. The rearrangement joins TRBV29-1 to TRBJ1-2; the match to TRBD1 covers 10 bases. The CDR3 extends over 16 amino acids. V was clipped by 7 bases and J by 0 bases; unmatched bases: 11. The germline gives CDR1 SQVTM, CDR2 ANQGSEA. The CDR3 spells CSGFGQGDPANYGYTF. The CDR3, as DNA: TGCAGCGGGTTTGGACAGGGGGACCCTGCTAACTATGGCTACACCTTC.

The count of this clone is one. This chain joins TRBV7-9 and TRBJ2-7, with 7 bases that match TRBD2. In germline, CDR1 is SEHNR, CDR2 FQNEAQ (reference sequence). The V gene end was trimmed by 1 base and the J gene end by 3 bases; junction bases not matched to a gene: 0. This CDR3 has 13 residues. CDR3 sequence reads: CASSLGDYYEQYF. The CDR3 DNA sequence: TGTGCCAGCAGCTTAGGGGACTACTACGAGCAGTACTTC.

This chain uses TRBV5-1 with TRBJ1-1, with TRBD1 as a possible D gene (5 bases). The germline V and J ends were trimmed by 2 bases and 2 bases, with 10 bases remaining between them. The germline CDR1 and CDR2 sequences are SGHRS and YFSETQ. CDR3 size: 14 residues. CDR3 protein: CASSLQDANTEAFF. In nucleotides, the CDR3 is TGCGCCAGCAGCTTACAGGACGCAAACACTGAAGCTTTCTTT.

V and J are TRBV21-1 and TRBJ2-7; the tabulated D call, TRBD1, remains unverified against the DNA. TRBV21-1 is flagged as a pseudogene. The CDR3 length is 14 residues. CDR3 bases: TGTGCCAGCAGCAAAAGAGGGGGTAGGGACGAGCAGTACTTC. Translation gives CASSKRGGRDEQYF.

The chain joins TRBV29-1 to TRBJ2-5; 9 bases are shared with TRBD1. Looked up from germline, CDR1 is SQVTM and CDR2 is ANQGSEA. The trim removed 0 bases at V and 6 bases at J, leaving 8 bases unmatched. This CDR3 is 15 amino acids long. The CDR3 here is CSVEEGQGGWKTQYF. The CDR3 DNA reads TGCAGCGTTGAAGAGGGACAGGGAGGATGGAAGACCCAGTACTTC.

In its sample, this clone was seen once. The J gene is TRBJ2-1, the V gene TRBV7-2, with 14 bases aligning to TRBD2. V dropped 2 bases and J dropped 7; count of bases not matched to a gene: 10. There are 18 residues in the CDR3. Looked up from germline, CDR1 is SGHTA and CDR2 is FQGNSA. CDR3 sequence reads: CASSLRGTSGSVGNEQFF. The CDR3 region has the DNA TGTGCCAGCAGCTTAAGGGGGACTAGCGGGAGTGTTGGGAATGAGCAGTTCTTC. The full variable domain, completed using reference TRBV7-2 and TRBJ2-1, is GAGVSQSPSNKVTEKGKDVELRCDPISGHTALYWYRQSLGQGLEFLIYFQGNSAPDKSGLPSDRFSAERTGGSVSTLTIQRTQQEDSAVYLCASSLRGTSGSVGNEQFFGPGTRLTVL.

CDR3 in amino acids: CATSDQGSGSGELFF. The CDR3 nucleotides are TGTGCCACCAGTGATCAAGGGTCGGGTTCCGGGGAGCTGTTTTTT. J is TRBJ2-2 and V is TRBV24-1; D gene ambiguous. Trimming took 3 bases from V and 6 from J, leaving 13 bases between them. Germline CDR1 reads KGHDR; CDR2 reads SFDVKD. The CDR3 runs to 15 residues.

The chain has TRBV5-6 and TRBJ2-3, with unresolved D. The CDR3 spans 13 residues. V lost 2 bases and J 1 base, leaving 5 bases between the germline ends. The V gene's germline CDR1 is SGHDT and CDR2 YYEEEE. The CDR3 nucleotides read TGTGCCAGCAGCTTTGGGCGCACAGATACGCAGTATTTT. It specifies CASSFGRTDTQYF. The entire variable domain, with the rest obtained from reference TRBV5-6 and TRBJ2-3, is as follows: DAGVTQSPTHLIKTRGQQVTLRCSPKSGHDTVSWYQQALGQGPQFIFQYYEEEERQRGNFPDRFSGHQFPNYSSELNVNALLLGDSALYLCASSFGRTDTQYFGPGTRLTVL.

The chain carries TRBV18 and TRBJ1-2, with D uncertain. V shed 3 bases and J shed 0 bases, with 14 bases lying between them. The CDR3 has 16 amino acids. Germline V gene data show CDR1 as KGHSH and CDR2 as LQKENI. The CDR3 DNA sequence: TGTGCCAGCTCACCTGTTGCAGGCCTAGCTAACTATGGCTACACCTTC. Translated, it gives CASSPVAGLANYGYTF.

The rearrangement uses TRBV5-1 and TRBJ2-1, with 9 bases matching TRBD2. The CDR3 is 15 amino acids. The germline gives CDR1 SGHRS, CDR2 YFSETQ. J lost 8 bases, V lost 5 bases, and 11 bases had no gene match. This CDR3 is CASRDSGGLLYEQFF. In DNA, the CDR3 is TGCGCCAGCAGGGATAGCGGGGGCCTTCTTTATGAGCAGTTCTTC.

The chain employs TRBV6-1 and TRBJ1-4; maybe TRBD1 (6 bases). The CDR3 has 15 amino acids. The V gene lost 1 base and the J gene lost 5 bases, with 11 bases spanning the gap. Per the germline V gene, CDR1 is MNHNS and CDR2 is SASEGT. DNA of the CDR3: TGTGCCAGCAGTGAAGTCAGGCAGGGGAATGAAAAACTGTTTTTT. Translating it yields CASSEVRQGNEKLFF.

The V call is TRBV28, the J call TRBJ1-2, with unresolved D. Deletions cut 5 bases from V and 2 bases from J, with 12 bases between. CDR3 length: 14 amino acids. Germline V gene lookup returns CDR1 MDHEN and CDR2 SYDVKM. This chain's CDR3 is CASSLRTENYGYTF. For the CDR3, the DNA is TGTGCCAGCAGTCTTCGGACTGAGAACTATGGCTACACCTTC.

The V and J genes are TRBV5-6 and TRBJ2-7; 7 nucleotides align to TRBD2. This CDR3 contains 14 residues. CDR1 and CDR2 (germline): SGHDT, YYEEEE. The junction had 8 bases not matched to a gene; V was cut back by 3 bases and J by 5 bases. CDR3 amino acids: CASSSGLVLHEQYF. The CDR3 DNA reads TGTGCCAGCAGCTCCGGACTAGTCCTCCACGAGCAGTACTTC.

The chain recombines TRBV3-1 (or the pseudogene TRBV3-2) with TRBJ1-1; 7 bases agree with TRBD1. CDR1 LGHDT and CDR2 YNNKEL come from the germline V gene (reference sequence). The CDR3 runs to 14 residues. V lost 4 bases, J lost 4 bases, and 6 bases stayed unmatched. The chain's CDR3 is CASSLRQGTTEAFF. Written as DNA, the CDR3 is TGTGCCAGCAGCCTCAGACAGGGAACCACTGAAGCTTTCTTT.

The chain recombines TRBV27 with TRBJ1-6, with D perhaps matching TRBD1 (6 bases). The CDR3 spans 14 residues. CDR1 and CDR2 from the germline V gene are MNHEY and SMNVEV (reference sequence). V lost 2 bases to trimming and J lost 6 bases, with 8 bases between them. The CDR3 sequence is CASSLLGANSPLHF. Written as DNA, the CDR3 is TGTGCCAGCAGTTTACTGGGGGCTAATTCACCCCTCCACTTT.